The 13 T cell receptor beta chains below were found in one sample sequenced in a study of blood T cells in healthy people across ages. Together with a sample-barcoded 5' primer, a J-beta primer mix was included in a second PCR lasting about 7 to 11 cycles. TCRdb itself ran the 5' RACE reads through MiXCR, one entry per CDR3 protein. Among 1 million or so distinct CDR3 sequences, more than 35% were seen once, and the ten largest hold about 19%. Input material: blood. All receptors derive from a woman aged 60-75 years in good health.

V gene TRBV5-8 combines with J gene TRBJ2-3; perhaps TRBD2 as D (6 bases). The CDR3 is 14 residues long. Trimming pared 2 bases from V and 2 bases from J, leaving 9 bases between. Per germline, CDR1 SGHTS and CDR2 YDEGEE. CDR3 in amino acids: CASSFQGLTDTQYF. Here the CDR3 DNA reads TGTGCCAGCAGCTTTCAGGGACTCACAGATACGCAGTATTTT. Drawing the rest from reference TRBV5-8 and TRBJ2-3, the complete variable domain is EAGVTQSPTHLIKTRGQQATLRCSPISGHTSVYWYQQALGLGLQFLLWYDEGEERNRGNFPPRFSGRQFPNYSSELNVNALELEDSALYLCASSFQGLTDTQYFGPGTRLTVL.

This clonotype has only a few counts. The rearrangement uses TRBV20-1 and TRBJ2-1, with 9 bases fitting TRBD2. The CDR3 has 13 amino acids. Germline lookup yields CDR1 DFQATT and CDR2 SNEGSKA (reference sequence). The V gene end was trimmed by 7 bases and the J gene end by 7 bases; junction bases not matched to a gene: 8. The CDR3: CSVNSGSRNEQFF. Here the CDR3 DNA reads TGCAGTGTTAATAGCGGGAGTAGGAATGAGCAGTTCTTC.

The chain links TRBV18 to TRBJ2-7, with D unresolved. The CDR3 runs 15 residues. Germline loops: CDR1 KGHSH, CDR2 LQKENI. V lost 4 bases, J lost 5 bases, and 18 bases lay in between. CDR3 residues: CASSLGAARSNEQYF. The CDR3 nucleotides read TGTGCCAGCTCACTTGGCGCGGCGAGAAGCAACGAGCAGTACTTC.

The count of this clonotype is one. V usage is TRBV2 and J usage is TRBJ2-1, with 8 positions matching TRBD2. Germline V gives CDR1 SNHLY, CDR2 FYNNEI. This CDR3 comprises 16 residues. J was trimmed by 9 bases and V by 1 base; bases with no gene match: 11. The CDR3 here is CASSEDSGAVWGEQFF. The DNA for the CDR3 is TGTGCCAGCAGTGAAGATAGCGGGGCGGTTTGGGGTGAGCAGTTCTTC.

The chain is built from TRBV7-9 and TRBJ2-3; 10 bases align to TRBD2. J lost 11 bases, V lost 2 bases, and 10 bases had no gene match. From germline, CDR1 is SEHNR and CDR2 FQNEAQ (reference sequence). The CDR3 is made up of 15 amino acids. CDR3 sequence: CASSLSASGSSLQYF. Here the CDR3 DNA reads TGTGCCAGCAGCTTATCTGCTAGCGGGAGTTCGTTGCAGTATTTT. The entire variable domain, with the rest obtained from reference TRBV7-9 and TRBJ2-3, is as follows: DTGVSQNPRHKITKRGQNVTFRCDPISEHNRLYWYRQTLGQGPEFLTYFQNEAQLEKSRLLSDRFSAERPKGSFSTLEIQRTEQGDSAMYLCASSLSASGSSLQYFGPGTRLTVL.

Details on this clonotype: The junction shows a germline mismatch at one end, possibly a read error. This chain connects TRBV2 to TRBJ2-5; possibly TRBD1 or TRBD2 for D (5 bases each). The length of the CDR3 is 13 residues. Germline lookup yields CDR1 SNHLY and CDR2 FYNNEI. The CDR3 spells CASKGTTQGTQYF. Written as DNA, the CDR3 is TGTGCCAGCAAGGGGACCACTCAAGGGACCCAGTACTTC.

This clonotype has just a few counts. The V gene is TRBV28, the J gene TRBJ1-5; tentative D call: TRBD1 (6 bases). V dropped 6 bases and J dropped 2 bases, with 14 bases sitting between them. Germline assignment: CDR1 MDHEN and CDR2 SYDVKM. The CDR3 length is 15 residues. CDR3 coding DNA: TGTGCCAGCAGCTCCAGGGGATTAGGCAATCAGCCCCAGCATTTT. This gives the protein CASSSRGLGNQPQHF.

The gene calls are TRBV12-3 or TRBV12-4 and TRBJ2-7, with 13 bases aligning to TRBD2. This CDR3 comprises 14 residues. The V gene end was trimmed by 6 bases and the J gene end by 11 bases; junction bases not matched to a gene: 10. This CDR3 reads CASRHGLAGDVKYF. The DNA for the CDR3 is TGTGCCAGCAGACACGGACTAGCGGGAGATGTGAAGTACTTC.

Points on this clonotype: Mismatch with germline at one junction end may stem from a read error. The chain links TRBV2 to TRBJ2-1; a weak D match, TRBD2 (5 bases). The CDR3 spans 15 residues. Germline values: CDR1 SNHLY, CDR2 FYNNEI. CDR3 nucleotides: TGTGCCAGCAGTGATGAGGGTTTCTCCTACAATGAGCAGTTATTC. Protein: CASSDEGFSYNEQLF.

The genes are TRBV10-3 and TRBJ1-2, with D possibly being TRBD1 (5 bases). Germline V gene sequence: CDR1 ENHRY, CDR2 SYGVKD. The V end lost 4 bases, the J end lost 4 bases, and 10 bases lay between the germline ends. CDR3 length: 13 amino acids. CDR3 nucleotides: TGTGCCATCAGTGTGGGGCTACGCTATGGCTACACCTTC. Translated, it gives CAISVGLRYGYTF.

V is TRBV5-1 and J is TRBJ1-1; weak D call: TRBD1 (6 bases). V lost 1 base and J lost 0, with 19 bases in between. This CDR3 has 18 amino acids. Germline V gene lookup returns CDR1 SGHRS and CDR2 YFSETQ. The CDR3, as DNA: TGCGCCAGCAGCTTGAACATAGGGGGGCCCATCGTGAACACTGAAGCTTTCTTT. It specifies CASSLNIGGPIVNTEAFF.

This sequence joins TRBV19 and TRBJ1-5; a weak D match, TRBD1 (6 bases). Germline values: CDR1 LNHDA, CDR2 SQIVND (reference sequence). The CDR3 covers 14 residues. V lost 3 bases to trimming and J lost 3 bases, with 9 bases between them. This CDR3 is CASSIRDNNQPQHF. The CDR3 bases are TGTGCCAGTAGTATCCGGGACAACAATCAGCCCCAGCATTTT.

The chain is built from TRBV24-1 and TRBJ2-1; 8 bases agree with TRBD2. The CDR3 contains 16 residues. Losses at the gene ends were 4 bases for V and 7 bases for J; bases not matched to a gene: 11. Germline loops: CDR1 KGHDR, CDR2 SFDVKD. CDR3 region: CATSESSGPGRNEQFF. The CDR3, as DNA: TGTGCCACCAGTGAGTCTAGCGGGCCTGGGAGGAATGAGCAGTTCTTC.